What follows describes a single TCR beta chain. Its antigen remains unknown. Clones were read by immunoSEQ multiplex PCR, and TCRdb kept only the in-frame ones, dropping some. Of hundreds of thousands of clones in the sample, 90% were seen once. The data were obtained in a study of Ad26.COV2.S vaccination and SARS-CoV-2 variants. Study observations and caveats: The TCR-based breadth and depth measures might underestimate overall T cell responses. Vaccinated individuals (as opposed to placebo recipients) had higher spike-specific TCR breadth.

Documented treatment: approximately 18 received Ad26.COV2.S at low or high dose, single or two shots; 5 received placebo; per-sample allocation not given. It was on day 63 after the first vaccine or placebo injection that samples were taken. An 18-55-year-old adult in Boston served as donor. The CDR3 runs to 14 residues. Germline CDR1 MNHEY, CDR2 SMNVEV (reference sequence). V lost 6 bases, J lost 9 bases, and 15 bases lay in between. The TCR was taken from a person aged 18-60 years who received the Ad26.COV2.S COVID-19 vaccine or a placebo. Sequenced material: peripheral blood, taken in a trial of Ad26.COV2.S vaccine versus placebo. V is TRBV27 and J is TRBJ1-6; D not resolved. CDR3: CASRTREQISPLHF. CDR3 nucleotide sequence: TGTGCCAGCAGAACCCGGGAACAGATTTCACCCCTCCACTTT.